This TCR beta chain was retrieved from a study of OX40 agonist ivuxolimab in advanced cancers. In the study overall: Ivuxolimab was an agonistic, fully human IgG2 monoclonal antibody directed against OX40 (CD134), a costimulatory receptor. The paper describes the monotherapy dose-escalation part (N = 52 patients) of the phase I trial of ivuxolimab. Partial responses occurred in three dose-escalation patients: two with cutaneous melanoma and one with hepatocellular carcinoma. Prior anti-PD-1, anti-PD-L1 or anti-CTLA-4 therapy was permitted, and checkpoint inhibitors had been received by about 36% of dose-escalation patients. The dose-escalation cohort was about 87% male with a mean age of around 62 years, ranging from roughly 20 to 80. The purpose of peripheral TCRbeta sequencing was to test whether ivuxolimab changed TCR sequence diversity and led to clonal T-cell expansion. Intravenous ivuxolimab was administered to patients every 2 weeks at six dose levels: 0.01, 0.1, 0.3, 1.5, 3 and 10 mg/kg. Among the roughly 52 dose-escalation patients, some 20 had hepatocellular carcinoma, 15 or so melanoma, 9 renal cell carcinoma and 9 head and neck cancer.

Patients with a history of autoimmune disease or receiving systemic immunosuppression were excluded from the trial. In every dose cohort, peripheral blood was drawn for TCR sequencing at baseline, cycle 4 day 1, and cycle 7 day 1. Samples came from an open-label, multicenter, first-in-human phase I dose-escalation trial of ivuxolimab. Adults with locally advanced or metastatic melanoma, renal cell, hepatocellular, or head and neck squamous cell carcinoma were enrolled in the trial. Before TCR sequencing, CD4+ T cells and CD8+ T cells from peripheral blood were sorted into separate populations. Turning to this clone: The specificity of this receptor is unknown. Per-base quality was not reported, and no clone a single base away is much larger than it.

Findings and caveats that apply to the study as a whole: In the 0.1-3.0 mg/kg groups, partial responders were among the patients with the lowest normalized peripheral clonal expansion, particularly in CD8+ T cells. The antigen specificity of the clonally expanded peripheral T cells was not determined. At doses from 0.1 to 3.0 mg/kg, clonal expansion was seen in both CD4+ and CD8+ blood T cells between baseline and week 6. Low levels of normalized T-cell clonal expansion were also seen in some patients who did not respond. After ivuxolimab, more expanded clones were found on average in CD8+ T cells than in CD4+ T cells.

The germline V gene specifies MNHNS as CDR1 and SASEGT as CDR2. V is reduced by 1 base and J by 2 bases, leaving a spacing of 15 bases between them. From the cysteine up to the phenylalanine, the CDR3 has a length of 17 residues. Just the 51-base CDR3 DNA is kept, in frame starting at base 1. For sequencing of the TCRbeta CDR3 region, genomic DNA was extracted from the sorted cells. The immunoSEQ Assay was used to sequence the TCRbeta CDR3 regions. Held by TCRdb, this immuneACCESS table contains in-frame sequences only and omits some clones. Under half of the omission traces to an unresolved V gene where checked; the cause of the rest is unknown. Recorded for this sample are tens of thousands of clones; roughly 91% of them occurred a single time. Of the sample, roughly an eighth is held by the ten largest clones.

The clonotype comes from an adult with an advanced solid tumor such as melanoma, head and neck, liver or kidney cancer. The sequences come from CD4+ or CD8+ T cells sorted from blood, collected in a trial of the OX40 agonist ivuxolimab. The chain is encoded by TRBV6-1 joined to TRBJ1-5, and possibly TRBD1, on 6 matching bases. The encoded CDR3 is CASSEGEGGGGNQPQHF. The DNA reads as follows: TGTGCCAGCAGTGAAGGGGAGGGAGGGGGGGGCAATCAGCCCCAGCATTTT.